This T cell receptor beta chain was identified in a study of T cells in Graves' hyperthyroidism and ophthalmopathy. Study as a whole: At the time of initial diagnosis and before any treatment, peripheral blood was collected.

General study results and limits: Ophthalmopathy was distinguished from stable hyperthyroidism by 13 V-J signatures. In validation, the model predicted ophthalmopathy. These predictions came a median roughly six months before onset.

Amplification targeted TCR beta CDR3 regions from RNA transcripts. A first-round RT-PCR of the TCR CDR3 used the HTBI primer set. TCRdb redid the calling of the multiplex PCR reads with MiXCR, one entry per CDR3 protein. The sample contains about 500,000 distinct CDR3 sequences, 15% to 20% of which appear only once. Trimming left V 1 base short and J 4 bases short, with 11 bases between. The CDR3 consists of 13 residues. Germline assignment: CDR1 DFQATT and CDR2 SNEGSKA (reference sequence). As regards this clonotype: Antigen unknown.

The J gene is TRBJ2-7, the V gene TRBV20-1; D may be TRBD2 (6 bases). The sequence came from a woman aged 25 to 39 with Graves' ophthalmopathy. Sequencing used blood. CDR3 in DNA: TGCAGTGCTAGAGCCTGGGGGAGGTACGAGCAGTACTTC. This encodes CSARAWGRYEQYF.